This T cell receptor beta chain comes out of a study of blood T cell repertoires in COVID-19. The protocol was immunoSEQ multiplex PCR, while the TCRdb copy is restricted to in-frame clones and leaves out a portion. The sample includes fewer than 200,000 clones, 82% of them seen just once. CDR3 size: 14 residues. Germline assignment: CDR1 LNHDA and CDR2 SQIVND (reference sequence). Trimming took 9 bases from V and 5 from J; bases not matched to a gene: 5. The origin of this receptor is a woman aged 40 to 50 with COVID-19, enrolled during active disease. The sequenced sample was peripheral blood. The chain carries TRBV19 and TRBJ2-2, with TRBD2 identical over 11 bases. The DNA of the CDR3 is TGTGCCAGCGGACTAGCGGGTTTTACCGGGGAGCTGTTTTTT. Protein sequence: CASGLAGFTGELFF.